The 23 T cell receptor beta chains listed next were all sequenced from one sample in a study of molecular identifiers for immune sequencing clone quantification. TCRdb analysed the PCR reads with MiXCR anew, one entry per CDR3 protein. The sample has approximately 550,000 distinct CDR3 sequences, 20% to 25% seen once. Sequencing used naive CD8+ T cells from blood, with Jurkat cell RNA spiked in. Indicated subset: FACS-sorted CD8+CD4-CCR7+CD45RA+ naive T cells. Source of these receptors: a human donor in good health. Some libraries in this study had Jurkat cell RNA spiked in.

This clonotype was counted between two and nine times. Possible read error: a much larger clone is one base away. The rearrangement joins TRBV29-1 to TRBJ2-5; 8 bases are shared with TRBD1. The CDR3 contains 12 residues. Germline-derived CDR1 and CDR2 are SQVTM and ANQGSEA. The CDR3 DNA follows: TGCAGCGTTGTTCAGGGGGCGGAGACCCAGCACTTC. Protein product: CSVVQGAETQHF.

Details on this clonotype: Since no conserved phenylalanine or tryptophan closes the CDR3, a read error is the likely cause. The chain uses TRBV5-3 and TRBJ1-6, with D possibly TRBD1 on 5 matching bases. TRBV5-3 is placed among ORFs of uncertain function. The length of the CDR3 is 16 residues. The CDR3 DNA reads TGTGCCAGCAGCTCAACCGCAGGGTCGGTGGATTCACCCCTCCACTTA. It codes for CASSSTAGSVDSPLHL.

The rearrangement joins TRBV4-3 to TRBJ2-3; TRBD1 matches at 8 bases. This CDR3 is 14 amino acids long. Per the germline V gene, CDR1 is LGHNA and CDR2 is YSLEER. Trimming took 0 bases from V and 14 from J; bases not matched to a gene: 10. CDR3 DNA: TGCGCCAGCAGCCAAGATTATCGGGACAGGCGAGGGTATTTT. This codes for CASSQDYRDRRGYF.

The CDR3 DNA is TGTGCCAGCAGTTACCGTGTGGGATGGCAGCCCCAGCATTTT. Amino acid sequence: CASSYRVGWQPQHF. The chain couples TRBV6-2 or TRBV6-3 to TRBJ1-5, with D uncertain. Per germline, CDR1 MNHEY and CDR2 SVGEGT. The CDR3 totals 14 residues. V lost 2 bases to trimming and J lost 7 bases, with 12 bases between them.

Many counts were recorded for this clonotype. The chain joins TRBV12-3 or TRBV12-4 to TRBJ1-5, with TRBD1 as a possible D gene (6 bases). The CDR3 extends over 12 amino acids. The V and J ends lost 6 bases and 6 bases respectively, with 9 bases between them. CDR3 residues: CASSRDIQPQHF. CDR3 nucleotide sequence: TGTGCCAGCAGCCGGGACATTCAGCCCCAGCATTTT.

Turning to this clonotype: Its ends do not fully match the called genes, so a read error is possible. The J gene is TRBJ2-3, the V gene TRBV11-2; D perhaps matches TRBD2 (6 bases). CDR1 SGHAT and CDR2 FQNNGV come from the germline V gene. The CDR3 runs to 19 residues. DNA for the CDR3: TGTGCCAGCAGCTTAGTAGGTAGCGGAGGGCATCGTGCCACATATACGCAGTATTTT. Its translation: CASSLVGSGGHRATYTQYF.

The table lists this clonotype with many counts. The chain carries TRBV28 and TRBJ2-7; tentative D call: TRBD2 (6 bases). The CDR3 runs 13 residues. Germline lookup yields CDR1 MDHEN and CDR2 SYDVKM. V was trimmed by 8 bases and J by 6 bases, leaving 17 bases between them. This CDR3 reads CASGTGLGPEQYF. DNA for the CDR3: TGTGCCAGCGGGACGGGACTTGGCCCCGAGCAGTACTTC.

This clonotype was seen a few times. It may be a read error: a sequence one base away is much more abundant. The V gene is TRBV5-6, the J gene TRBJ2-7; D not resolved. Germline V lookup: CDR1 SGHDT, CDR2 YYEEEE. There are 15 residues in the CDR3. Trimming pared 0 bases from V and 5 bases from J, leaving 15 bases between. The DNA for the CDR3 is TGTGCCAGCAGCTTGGTTAATTCCGAAACCAACGAGCAGTACTTC. Its translation is CASSLVNSETNEQYF.

This clonotype was counted between two and nine times. The genes are TRBV20-1 and TRBJ2-1; 7 nucleotides match TRBD2. Unmatched junction bases numbered 11, after V lost 5 bases and J lost 4 bases. The CDR3 is made up of 15 amino acids. The V gene's germline CDR1 is DFQATT and CDR2 SNEGSKA (reference sequence). Here the CDR3 reads CSARNTGGSYNEQFF. CDR3 bases: TGCAGTGCTCGAAATACGGGCGGGAGTTACAATGAGCAGTTCTTC.

This clonotype has more than one count but fewer than ten. The CDR3 coding sequence is TGTGCCTGGAGGGCTAAATACAATGAGCAGTTCTTC. Translation gives CAWRAKYNEQFF. V usage is TRBV30 and J usage is TRBJ2-1, with no clear D. The V end was cut by 3 bases, the J end by 4 bases, with 7 bases between. Germline CDR1 GTSNPN, CDR2 SVGIG (reference sequence). The CDR3 is 12 residues long.

As regards this clonotype: Likely a read error: the CDR3 ends without its conserved phenylalanine or tryptophan. The CDR3 region is CASSLPGGYEQYS. The DNA for the CDR3 is TGTGCCAGCAGTTTGCCAGGGGGATACGAGCAGTACTCC. The rearrangement uses TRBV12-3 or TRBV12-4 and TRBJ2-7; 7 bases align to TRBD1. The CDR3 has 13 amino acids. Losses at the gene ends were 3 bases for V and 4 bases for J; bases not matched to a gene: 3.

The chain carries TRBV13 and TRBJ1-1; 9 bases match TRBD1. The CDR3 extends over 16 amino acids. CDR1 is PRHDT and CDR2 is FYEKMQ in the germline V gene (reference sequence). The trim removed 5 bases at V and 5 bases at J, leaving 12 bases unmatched. The CDR3 loop reads CASSTPGQGVETEAFF. The CDR3 DNA reads TGTGCCAGCAGCACCCCGGGACAGGGAGTTGAAACTGAAGCTTTCTTT.

With regard to this clonotype: This clone may be a read error of a much larger clone one base away. The chain recombines TRBV11-2 with TRBJ2-7, with 7 bases matching TRBD2. From germline, CDR1 is SGHAT and CDR2 FQNNGV. The CDR3 consists of 14 residues. The CDR3 bases are TGTGCCAGCAGCCCCGGCGGGGGTCTCTACGGGCAGTACTTC. Translating it yields CASSPGGGLYGQYF.

V is TRBV9 and J is TRBJ2-3; TRBD1 might be the D (6 bases). This CDR3 spans 15 amino acids. V was trimmed by 0 bases and J by 4 bases, leaving 12 bases between them. Germline loops: CDR1 SGDLS, CDR2 YYNGEE. The CDR3 here is CASSVADPGADTQYF. DNA for the CDR3: TGTGCCAGCAGCGTAGCGGATCCAGGGGCAGATACGCAGTATTTT.

Turning to this clonotype: With a much larger clone just one base away, this may be a read error. The V call is TRBV19, the J call TRBJ2-3; D might be TRBD1 or TRBD2, each matching 5 bases. Per germline, CDR1 LNHDA and CDR2 SQIVND (reference sequence). This CDR3 is 14 amino acids long. CDR3 nucleotides: TGTGCCGGTAGCGAACGGGGCCCTCCAGATACGCAGTATTTT. It specifies CAGSERGPPDTQYF.

Notes on this clonotype: A single base separates this from a much larger clone, so it may be a read error. The chain combines TRBV19 with TRBJ2-3; no definite D call. Near its end, the DNA agrees better with TRBJ1-5, so the J call may be wrong. Looked up from germline, CDR1 is LNHDA and CDR2 is SQIVND (reference sequence). The CDR3 contains 12 residues. CDR3 DNA: TGTGCCAGTAGTATAATAGGAGATACGCAGCATTTT. Encoded protein: CASSIIGDTQHF.

This clonotype came up many times. The chain recombines TRBV3-1 with TRBJ2-7; unclear D gene. Germline V lookup: CDR1 LGHDT, CDR2 YNNKEL (reference sequence). The V end lost 7 bases, the J end lost 0 bases, and 13 bases lay between the germline ends. The CDR3 sequence is 14 residues long. The DNA of the CDR3 is TGTGCCAGCACCGTGGGCCTTGGCTCCTACGAGCAGTACTTC. Its protein product is CASTVGLGSYEQYF.

This clonotype was counted ten times or more. The V and J genes are TRBV30 and TRBJ2-3, with D tentatively TRBD1 or TRBD2 (5 bases each). V was cut by 4 bases and J by 4 bases, with 18 bases left in between. Looked up from germline, CDR1 is GTSNPN and CDR2 is SVGIG (reference sequence). There are 15 residues in the CDR3. CDR3 coding DNA: TGTGCCTGGACTAAGGGACCATCTGTCGCAGATACGCAGTATTTT. As protein: CAWTKGPSVADTQYF.

The gene calls are TRBV30 and TRBJ1-2; the D gene is possibly TRBD1 (5 bases). Germline assignment: CDR1 GTSNPN and CDR2 SVGIG (reference sequence). V was pared by 2 bases and J by 6 bases, with 19 bases between. This CDR3 is 15 amino acids long. For the CDR3, the DNA is TGTGCCTGGAGTCTAACTGACAGCCTTGGGGATGGCTACACCTTC. Translated: CAWSLTDSLGDGYTF.

This clonotype showed up many times. The chain carries TRBV27 and TRBJ2-3, with 9 bases that match TRBD1. V gave up 4 bases and J gave up 4 bases; unmatched junction bases: 6. CDR1 and CDR2 from the germline V gene are MNHEY and SMNVEV (reference sequence). The CDR3 covers 15 residues. The CDR3 bases are TGTGCCAGCAGTTCCAGACAGGGGGTCGCAGATACGCAGTATTTT. This encodes CASSSRQGVADTQYF.

This clonotype showed up just once. Being one base from a much bigger clone, this may be a read error. Since no conserved phenylalanine or tryptophan closes the CDR3, a read error is the likely cause. V usage is TRBV2 and J usage is TRBJ2-7; 7 bases line up with TRBD2. V gave up 10 bases and J gave up 0 bases; unmatched junction bases: 18. The CDR3 sequence is 17 residues long. Germline V gene sequence: CDR1 SNHLY, CDR2 FYNNEI. CDR3 in amino acids: CANAVASGQTSSYEQYS. In DNA, the CDR3 is TGTGCCAACGCTGTGGCTAGCGGCCAAACTAGCTCCTACGAGCAGTACTCC.

This clonotype was detected only a few times. The chain joins TRBV29-1 to TRBJ2-7; D may be TRBD1 (5 bases). V lost 1 base and J 0 bases, leaving 13 bases between the germline ends. Germline V gene lookup returns CDR1 SQVTM and CDR2 ANQGSEA. This CDR3 has 15 residues. This CDR3 reads CSVEVPGKGSYEQYF. CDR3 nucleotides: TGCAGCGTTGAAGTTCCAGGGAAGGGCTCCTACGAGCAGTACTTC.

Concerning this clonotype: A much larger clone is a single base away; this may be a read error. The chain employs TRBV14 and TRBJ2-3; 9 positions match TRBD2. This CDR3 region has 15 residues. The V gene's germline CDR1 is SGHDN and CDR2 FVKESK. The V gene end was trimmed by 6 bases and the J gene end by 7 bases; junction bases not matched to a gene: 11. CDR3 DNA sequence: TGTGCCAGCAGTCTCGGTAGCGGGAGAGGACATACGCAGTATTTT. It codes for CASSLGSGRGHTQYF.